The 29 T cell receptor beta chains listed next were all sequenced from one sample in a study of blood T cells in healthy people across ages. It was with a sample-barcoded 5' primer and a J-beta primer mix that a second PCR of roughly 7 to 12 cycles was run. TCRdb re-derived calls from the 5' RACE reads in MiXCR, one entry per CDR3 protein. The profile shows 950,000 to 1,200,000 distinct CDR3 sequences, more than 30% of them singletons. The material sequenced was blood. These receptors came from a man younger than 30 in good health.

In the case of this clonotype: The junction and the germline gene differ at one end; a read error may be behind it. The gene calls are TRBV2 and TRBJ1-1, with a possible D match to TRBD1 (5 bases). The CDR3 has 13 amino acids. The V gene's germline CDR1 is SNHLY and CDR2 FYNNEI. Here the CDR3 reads CANSVEGVTEAFF. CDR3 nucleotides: TGTGCCAACAGTGTTGAAGGGGTCACTGAAGCTTTCTTT.

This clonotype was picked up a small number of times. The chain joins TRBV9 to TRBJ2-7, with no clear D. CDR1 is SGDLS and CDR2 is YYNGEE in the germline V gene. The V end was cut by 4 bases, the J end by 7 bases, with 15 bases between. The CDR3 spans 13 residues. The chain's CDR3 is CASSRFSYEEQYF. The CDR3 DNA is TGTGCCAGCAGCCGATTCTCCTACGAGGAGCAGTACTTC.

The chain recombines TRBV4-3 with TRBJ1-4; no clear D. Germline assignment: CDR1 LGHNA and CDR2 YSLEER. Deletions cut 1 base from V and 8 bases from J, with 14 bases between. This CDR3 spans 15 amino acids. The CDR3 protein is CASSQGATHGEKLFF. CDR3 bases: TGCGCCAGCAGCCAAGGTGCCACTCATGGGGAAAAACTGTTTTTT.

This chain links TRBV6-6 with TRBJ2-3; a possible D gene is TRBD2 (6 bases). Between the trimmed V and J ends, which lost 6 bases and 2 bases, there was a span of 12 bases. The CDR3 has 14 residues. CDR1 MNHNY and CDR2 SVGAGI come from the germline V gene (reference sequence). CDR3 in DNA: TGTGCCAGCAGGCGGGACCTAAACACAGATACGCAGTATTTT. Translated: CASRRDLNTDTQYF.

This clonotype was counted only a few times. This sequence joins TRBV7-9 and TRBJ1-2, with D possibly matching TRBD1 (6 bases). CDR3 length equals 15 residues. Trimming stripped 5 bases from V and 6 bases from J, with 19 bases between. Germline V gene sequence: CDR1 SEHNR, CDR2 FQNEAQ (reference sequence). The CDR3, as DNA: TGTGCCAGCAGCATTACAGGGCCCGTTAGAAATGGCTACACCTTC. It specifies CASSITGPVRNGYTF. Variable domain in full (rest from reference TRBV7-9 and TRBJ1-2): DTGVSQNPRHKITKRGQNVTFRCDPISEHNRLYWYRQTLGQGPEFLTYFQNEAQLEKSRLLSDRFSAERPKGSFSTLEIQRTEQGDSAMYLCASSITGPVRNGYTFGSGTRLTVV.

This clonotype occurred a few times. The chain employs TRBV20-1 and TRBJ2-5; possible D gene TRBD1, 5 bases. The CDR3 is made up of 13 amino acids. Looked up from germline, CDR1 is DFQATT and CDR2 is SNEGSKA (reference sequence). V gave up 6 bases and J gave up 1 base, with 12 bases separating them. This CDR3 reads CSANLGLQETQYF. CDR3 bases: TGCAGTGCCAATCTGGGGCTCCAAGAGACCCAGTACTTC.

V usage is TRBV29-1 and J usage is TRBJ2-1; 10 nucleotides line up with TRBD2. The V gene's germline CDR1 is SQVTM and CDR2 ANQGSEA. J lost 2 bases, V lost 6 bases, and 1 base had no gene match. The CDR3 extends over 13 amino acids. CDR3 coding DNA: TGCAGCGTAACTAGCGGGGCCTACAATGAGCAGTTCTTC. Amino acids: CSVTSGAYNEQFF.

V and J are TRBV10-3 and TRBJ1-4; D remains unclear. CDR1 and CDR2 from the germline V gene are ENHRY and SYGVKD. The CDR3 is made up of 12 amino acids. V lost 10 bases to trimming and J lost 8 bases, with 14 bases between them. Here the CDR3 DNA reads TGTGCCACCGGGGATACGTGGGAAAAACTGTTTTTT. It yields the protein CATGDTWEKLFF.

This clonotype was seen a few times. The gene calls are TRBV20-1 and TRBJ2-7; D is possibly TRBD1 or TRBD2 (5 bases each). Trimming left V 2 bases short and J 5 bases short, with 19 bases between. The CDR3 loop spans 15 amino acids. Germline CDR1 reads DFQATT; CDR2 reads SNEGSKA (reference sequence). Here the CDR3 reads CSARSLGTALNEQYF. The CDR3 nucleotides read TGCAGTGCTAGAAGTTTAGGGACGGCTCTGAACGAGCAGTACTTC.

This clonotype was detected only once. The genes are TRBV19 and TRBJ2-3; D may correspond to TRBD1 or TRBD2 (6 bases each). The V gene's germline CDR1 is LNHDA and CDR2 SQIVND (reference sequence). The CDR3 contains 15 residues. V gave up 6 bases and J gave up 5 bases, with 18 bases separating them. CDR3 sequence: CASSQYGGHGDTQYF. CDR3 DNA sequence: TGTGCCAGTAGCCAATATGGGGGGCACGGAGATACGCAGTATTTT.

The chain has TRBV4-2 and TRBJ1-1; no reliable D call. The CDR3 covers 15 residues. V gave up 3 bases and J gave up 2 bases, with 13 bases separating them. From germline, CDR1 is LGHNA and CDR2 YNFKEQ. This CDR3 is CASSQGLDLNTEAFF. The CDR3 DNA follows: TGTGCCAGCAGCCAGGGATTGGACCTTAACACTGAAGCTTTCTTT.

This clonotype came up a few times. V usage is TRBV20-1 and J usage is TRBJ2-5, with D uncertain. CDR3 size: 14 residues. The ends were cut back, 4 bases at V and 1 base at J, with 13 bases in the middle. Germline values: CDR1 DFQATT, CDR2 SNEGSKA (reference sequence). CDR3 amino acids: CSATQLALQETQYF. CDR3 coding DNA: TGCAGTGCTACCCAACTGGCCCTCCAAGAGACCCAGTACTTC.

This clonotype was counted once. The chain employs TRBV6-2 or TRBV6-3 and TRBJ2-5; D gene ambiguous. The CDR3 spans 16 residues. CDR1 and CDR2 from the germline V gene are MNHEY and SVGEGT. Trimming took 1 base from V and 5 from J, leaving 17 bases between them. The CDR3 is CASSYFGRLVSETQYF. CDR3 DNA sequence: TGTGCCAGCAGTTACTTTGGCAGGCTGGTTAGCGAGACCCAGTACTTC.

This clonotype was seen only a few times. The CDR3 sequence: CASSTRQGACEAFF. As DNA, the CDR3 is TGTGCCAGCAGTACCAGACAGGGGGCCTGTGAAGCTTTCTTT. The rearrangement uses TRBV27 and TRBJ1-1; 10 bases map to TRBD1. Germline loops: CDR1 MNHEY, CDR2 SMNVEV (reference sequence). CDR3 length: 14 amino acids. V lost 5 bases, J lost 7 bases, and 7 bases stayed unmatched.

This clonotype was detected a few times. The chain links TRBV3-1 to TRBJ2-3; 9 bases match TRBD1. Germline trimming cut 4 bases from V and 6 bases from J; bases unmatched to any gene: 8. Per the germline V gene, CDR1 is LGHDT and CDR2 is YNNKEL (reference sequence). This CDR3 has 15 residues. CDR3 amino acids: CASSRPQGAVDTQYF. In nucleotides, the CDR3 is TGTGCCAGCAGCCGACCACAGGGGGCGGTTGATACGCAGTATTTT.

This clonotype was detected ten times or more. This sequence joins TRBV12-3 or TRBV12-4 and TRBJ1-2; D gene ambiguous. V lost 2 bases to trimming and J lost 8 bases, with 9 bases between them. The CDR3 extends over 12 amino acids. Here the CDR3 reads CASSLPGSGYTF. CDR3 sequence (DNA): TGTGCCAGCAGTTTACCCGGTAGCGGCTACACCTTC.

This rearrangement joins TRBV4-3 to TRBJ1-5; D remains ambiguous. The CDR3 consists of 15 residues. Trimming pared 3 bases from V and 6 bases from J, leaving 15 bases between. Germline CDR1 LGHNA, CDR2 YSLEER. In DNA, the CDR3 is TGCGCCAGCAGCCAGAGAGATGGGGTGGGTCAGCCCCAGCATTTT. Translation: CASSQRDGVGQPQHF.

CDR3 coding DNA: TGTGCCAGCACACCACGGAACGGAGGGTGGGATCAGCCCCAGCATTTT. It translates to CASTPRNGGWDQPQHF. This chain uses TRBV28 with TRBJ1-5; no reliable D call. The CDR3 contains 16 residues. CDR1 is MDHEN, CDR2 SYDVKM, per germline. Trimming removed 7 bases from V and 5 bases from J, with 21 bases in between.

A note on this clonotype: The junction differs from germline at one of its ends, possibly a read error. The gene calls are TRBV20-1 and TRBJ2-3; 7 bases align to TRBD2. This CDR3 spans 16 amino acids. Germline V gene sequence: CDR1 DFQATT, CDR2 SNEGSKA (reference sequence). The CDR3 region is CSASISSGDRWNTRYF. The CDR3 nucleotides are TGCAGTGCTAGTATTTCTAGCGGTGATCGTTGGAATACGCGGTATTTT.

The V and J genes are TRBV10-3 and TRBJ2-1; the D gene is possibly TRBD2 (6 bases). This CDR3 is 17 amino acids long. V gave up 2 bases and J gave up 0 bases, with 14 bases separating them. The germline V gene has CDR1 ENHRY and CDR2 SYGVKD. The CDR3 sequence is CAISEGPGGSSYNEQFF. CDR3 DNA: TGTGCCATCAGTGAGGGGCCCGGGGGTAGCTCCTACAATGAGCAGTTCTTC.

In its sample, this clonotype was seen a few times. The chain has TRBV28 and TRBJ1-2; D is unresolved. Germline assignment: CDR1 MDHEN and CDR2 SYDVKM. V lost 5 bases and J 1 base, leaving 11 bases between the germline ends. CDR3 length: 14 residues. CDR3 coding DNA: TGTGCCAGCAGTGCTCGAGATTTTAACTATGGCTACACCTTC. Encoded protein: CASSARDFNYGYTF.

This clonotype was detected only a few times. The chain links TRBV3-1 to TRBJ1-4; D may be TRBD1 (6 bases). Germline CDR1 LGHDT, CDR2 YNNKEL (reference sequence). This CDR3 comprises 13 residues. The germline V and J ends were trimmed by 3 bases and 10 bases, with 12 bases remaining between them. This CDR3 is CASSQGASGKLFF. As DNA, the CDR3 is TGTGCCAGCAGCCAGGGGGCTTCGGGAAAACTGTTTTTT.

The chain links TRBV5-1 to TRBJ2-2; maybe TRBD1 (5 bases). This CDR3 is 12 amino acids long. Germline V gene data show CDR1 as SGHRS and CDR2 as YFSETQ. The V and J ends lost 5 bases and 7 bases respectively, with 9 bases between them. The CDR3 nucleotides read TGCGCCAGCAGAGCAGGGTTCGGGGAGCTGTTTTTT. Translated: CASRAGFGELFF.

DNA for the CDR3: TGTGCCATCAGTGAGTGGGACAGTCTTTTCTATGGCTACACCTTC. It translates to CAISEWDSLFYGYTF. The rearrangement links TRBV10-3 to TRBJ1-2; 7 positions match TRBD1. The CDR3 covers 15 residues. The trim removed 1 base at V and 4 bases at J, leaving 6 bases unmatched. The germline V gene encodes CDR1 ENHRY and CDR2 SYGVKD.

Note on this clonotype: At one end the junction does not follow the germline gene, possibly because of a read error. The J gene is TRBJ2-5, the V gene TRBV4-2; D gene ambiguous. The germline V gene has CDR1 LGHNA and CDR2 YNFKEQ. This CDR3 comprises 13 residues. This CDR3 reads CVSSQTTEETQYF. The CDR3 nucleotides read TGTGTCAGCAGCCAAACCACGGAAGAGACCCAGTACTTC.

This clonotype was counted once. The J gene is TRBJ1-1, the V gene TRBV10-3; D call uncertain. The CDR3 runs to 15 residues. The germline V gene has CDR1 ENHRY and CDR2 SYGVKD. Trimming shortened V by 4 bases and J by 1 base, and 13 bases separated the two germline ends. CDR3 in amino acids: CAISGSSWGNTEAFF. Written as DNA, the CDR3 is TGTGCCATCAGTGGTTCCAGTTGGGGGAACACTGAAGCTTTCTTT.

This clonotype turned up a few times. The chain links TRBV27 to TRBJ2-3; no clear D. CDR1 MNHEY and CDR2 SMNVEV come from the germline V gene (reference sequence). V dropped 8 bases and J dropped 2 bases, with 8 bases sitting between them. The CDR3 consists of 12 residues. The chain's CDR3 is CASGWSTDTQYF. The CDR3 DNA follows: TGTGCCAGCGGGTGGTCCACAGATACGCAGTATTTT.

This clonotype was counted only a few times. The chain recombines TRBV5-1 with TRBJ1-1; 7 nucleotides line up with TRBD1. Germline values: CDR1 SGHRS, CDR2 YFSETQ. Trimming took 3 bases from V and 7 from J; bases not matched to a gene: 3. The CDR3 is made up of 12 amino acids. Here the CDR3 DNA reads TGCGCCAGCAGCTCCGGGGACAGTGAAGCTTTCTTT. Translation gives CASSSGDSEAFF.

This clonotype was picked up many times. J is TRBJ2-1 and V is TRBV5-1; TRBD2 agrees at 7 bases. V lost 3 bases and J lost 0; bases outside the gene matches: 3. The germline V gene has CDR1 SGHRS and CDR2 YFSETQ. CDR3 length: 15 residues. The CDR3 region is CASSSGGGSYNEQFF. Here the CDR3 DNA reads TGCGCCAGCAGCTCAGGCGGGGGCTCCTACAATGAGCAGTTCTTC.